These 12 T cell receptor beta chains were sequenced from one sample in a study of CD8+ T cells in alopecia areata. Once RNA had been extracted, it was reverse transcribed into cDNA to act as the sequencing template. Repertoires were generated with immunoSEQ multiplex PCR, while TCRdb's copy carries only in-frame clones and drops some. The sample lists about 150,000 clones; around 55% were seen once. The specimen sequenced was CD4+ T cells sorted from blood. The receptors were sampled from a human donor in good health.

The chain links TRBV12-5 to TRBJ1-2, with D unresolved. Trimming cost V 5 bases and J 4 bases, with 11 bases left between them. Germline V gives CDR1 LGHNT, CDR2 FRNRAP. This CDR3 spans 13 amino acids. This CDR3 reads CASGLGGSYGYTF. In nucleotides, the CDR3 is TGTGCTAGTGGTCTAGGAGGAAGCTATGGCTACACCTTC.

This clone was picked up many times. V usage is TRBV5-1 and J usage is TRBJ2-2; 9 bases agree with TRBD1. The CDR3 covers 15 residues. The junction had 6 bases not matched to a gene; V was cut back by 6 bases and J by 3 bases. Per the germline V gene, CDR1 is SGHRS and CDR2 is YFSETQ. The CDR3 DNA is TGCGCCAGCACCCTGACAGGGGGAGACACCGGGGAGCTGTTTTTT. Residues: CASTLTGGDTGELFF.

The CDR3: CSVISTSGRPDEQFF. The CDR3 DNA sequence: TGCAGCGTTATCTCGACTAGCGGGAGGCCAGATGAGCAGTTCTTC. The chain uses TRBV29-1 and TRBJ2-1; 13 bases line up with TRBD2. The CDR3 totals 15 residues. Trimming at V came to 5 bases and at J to 8 bases, leaving 9 bases not matched to a gene. Germline V gives CDR1 SQVTM, CDR2 ANQGSEA.

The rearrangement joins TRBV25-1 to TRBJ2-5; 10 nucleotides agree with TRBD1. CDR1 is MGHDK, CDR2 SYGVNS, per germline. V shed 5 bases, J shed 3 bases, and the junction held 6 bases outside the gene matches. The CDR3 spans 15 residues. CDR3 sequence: CASSPLDRGEETQYF. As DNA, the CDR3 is TGTGCCAGCAGTCCCCTGGACAGGGGGGAAGAGACCCAGTACTTC.

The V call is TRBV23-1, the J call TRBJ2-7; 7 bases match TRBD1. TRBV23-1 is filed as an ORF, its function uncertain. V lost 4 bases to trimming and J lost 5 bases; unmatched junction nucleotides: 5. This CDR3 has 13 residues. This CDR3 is CASSRQGRHEQYF. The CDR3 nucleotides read TGCGCCAGCAGTCGACAGGGAAGGCACGAGCAGTACTTC.

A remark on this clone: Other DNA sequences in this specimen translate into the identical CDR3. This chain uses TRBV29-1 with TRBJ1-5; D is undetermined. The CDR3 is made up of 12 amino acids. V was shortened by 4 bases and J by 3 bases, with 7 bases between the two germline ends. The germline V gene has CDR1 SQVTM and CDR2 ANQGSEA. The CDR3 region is CSVARDNQPQHF. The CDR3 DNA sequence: TGCAGCGTTGCAAGAGACAATCAGCCCCAGCATTTT.

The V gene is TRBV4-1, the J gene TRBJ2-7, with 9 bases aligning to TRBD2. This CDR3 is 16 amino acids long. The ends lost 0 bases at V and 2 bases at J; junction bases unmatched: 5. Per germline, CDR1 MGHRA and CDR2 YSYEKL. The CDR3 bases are TGCGCCAGCAGCCAAGATCGACTAGCGGAGACCTACGAGCAGTACTTC. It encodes CASSQDRLAETYEQYF.

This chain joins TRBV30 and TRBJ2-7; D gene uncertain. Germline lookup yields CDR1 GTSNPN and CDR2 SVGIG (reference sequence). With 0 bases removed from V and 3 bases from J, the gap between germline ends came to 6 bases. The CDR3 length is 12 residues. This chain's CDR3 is CAWSVGFYEQYF. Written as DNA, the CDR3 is TGTGCCTGGAGTGTAGGTTTCTACGAGCAGTACTTC. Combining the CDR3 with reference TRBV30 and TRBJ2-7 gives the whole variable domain SQTIHQWPATLVQPVGSPLSLECTVEGTSNPNLYWYRQAAGRGLQLLFYSVGIGQISSEVPQNLSASRPQDRQFILSSKKLLLSDSGFYLCAWSVGFYEQYFGPGTRLTVT.

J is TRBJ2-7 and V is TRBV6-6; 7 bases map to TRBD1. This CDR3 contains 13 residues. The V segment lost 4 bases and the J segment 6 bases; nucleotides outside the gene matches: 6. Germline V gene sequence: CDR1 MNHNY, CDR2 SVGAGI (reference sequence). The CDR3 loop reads CASSSIQGREQYF. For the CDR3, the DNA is TGTGCCAGCAGTTCGATACAGGGGCGCGAGCAGTACTTC.

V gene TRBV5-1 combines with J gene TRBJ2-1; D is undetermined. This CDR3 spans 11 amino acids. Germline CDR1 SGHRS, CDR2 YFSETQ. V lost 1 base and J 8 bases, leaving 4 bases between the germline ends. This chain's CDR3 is CASSLIDEQFF. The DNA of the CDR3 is TGCGCCAGCAGCTTGATAGATGAGCAGTTCTTC.

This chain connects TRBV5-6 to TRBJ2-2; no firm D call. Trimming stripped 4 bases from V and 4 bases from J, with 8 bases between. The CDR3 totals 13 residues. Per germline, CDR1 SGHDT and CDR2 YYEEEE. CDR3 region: CASSPTSTGELFF. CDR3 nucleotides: TGTGCCAGCAGCCCTACGAGCACCGGGGAGCTGTTTTTT.

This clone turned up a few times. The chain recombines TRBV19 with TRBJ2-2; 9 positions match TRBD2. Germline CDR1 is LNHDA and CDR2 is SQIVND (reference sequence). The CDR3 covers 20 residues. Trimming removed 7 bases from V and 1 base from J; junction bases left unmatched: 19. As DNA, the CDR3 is TGTGCCAGTACCTCCAGCGGGACTAGCAAGGTATTTTGGAACACCGGGGAGCTGTTTTTT. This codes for CASTSSGTSKVFWNTGELFF. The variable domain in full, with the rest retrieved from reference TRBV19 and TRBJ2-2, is DGGITQSPKYLFRKEGQNVTLSCEQNLNHDAMYWYRQDPGQGLRLIYYSQIVNDFQKGDIAEGYSVSREKKESFPLTVTSAQKNPTAFYLCASTSSGTSKVFWNTGELFFGEGSRLTVL.